This T cell receptor (beta chain) comes out of a study of T cells in Graves' hyperthyroidism and ophthalmopathy. Germline CDR1 is SQVTM and CDR2 is ANQGSEA. Trimming removed 6 bases from V and 7 bases from J; junction bases left unmatched: 11. CDR3 length: 13 amino acids. TCR beta CDR3 region amplification was performed from RNA transcripts. First-round RT-PCR of the TCR CDR3 relied on the HTBI primer set. Each CDR3 protein gets one entry after TCRdb re-called the multiplex PCR reads with MiXCR. The sample has approximately 520,000 distinct CDR3 sequences, more than 20% seen once; the top ten hold about 25%. This clonotype was observed at least ten times. As yet, its antigen is unknown. For Graves' hyperthyroidism to be stable, ophthalmopathy could not progress within 18 months. Study observations and caveats: Blood held most thyroid clonotypes expanded above 0.001 frequency. The model foresaw ophthalmopathy a median around seven months prior to onset.

Sequences were obtained from blood. The V gene is TRBV29-1, the J gene TRBJ1-2, with 7 nucleotides matching TRBD1. The sequence came from a man between 18 and 35 years old with Graves' hyperthyroidism. The CDR3 DNA is TGCAGCGTGAAGGAGGGACAGACTGGTGGCTACACCTTC. It specifies CSVKEGQTGGYTF.